A single count supports the clone carrying this T cell receptor beta chain. The CDR3 spans 13 residues. With V trimmed by 8 bases and J by 4 bases, 6 bases remained unmatched. The germline V gene encodes CDR1 SGHTA and CDR2 FQGNSA. Authors' data handling: Using reference gene primer amplification, nucleated cell counts were estimated. The protocol was immunoSEQ multiplex PCR, while the TCRdb copy is restricted to in-frame clones and leaves out a portion. Clone size and V and J calls were adopted from that table, with D and trimming inferred from the DNA. Of 200,000 to 250,000 clones in the sample, approximately 80% are singletons; the top ten hold 5.5% to 7.5%. This sample is drawn from a study of blood T cell repertoires in COVID-19. Overall study context: Acute and convalescent COVID-19 samples came from the United States, Italy and Spain. Nucleic acid was either cDNA or gDNA, and it came from T cells, B-cell-depleted T cells, or PBMCs.

This rearrangement joins TRBV7-2 to TRBJ2-7; the match to TRBD2 covers 9 bases. The specimen was peripheral blood. The TCR sequence derives from a woman aged 55-70 years with active or convalescent COVID-19. The CDR3: CASGVTSGYEQYF. The CDR3 DNA reads as TGTGCCAGCGGTGTTACTAGCGGGTACGAGCAGTACTTC.